The text below deals with one T cell receptor beta chain. What it binds is unknown. This CDR3 comprises 15 residues. The J segment lost 5 bases and the V segment lost 5 bases, leaving 6 bases of the junction unmatched. CDR1 is KGHSH and CDR2 is LQKENI in the germline V gene. The sample comes from a study of cytomegalovirus exposure and HLA in healthy donors. Whole-study context: Genotyping showed 75% to 90% of 398 donors falling in the Caucasian-associated ancestry cluster. General observations from the study: Listed as cytomegalovirus-associated were over 150 TCR beta chains. Most of the CMV-associated TCR beta chains (in a later analysis) appeared to be HLA-restricted.

The PCR made use of 60 Vbeta and 13 Jbeta primers. Profiled with immunoSEQ multiplex PCR; TCRdb holds only in-frame clones, not every one. The sample gives around 170,000 clones, more than 80% of which show up once; 2% to 3% is in the top ten. The V call is TRBV18, the J call TRBJ1-6; 7 bases are a match to TRBD1. Input material: PBMCs. This TCR was sampled from a woman aged 45-60 years in good health and CMV-seropositive. The CDR3: CASSSNRGNNSPLHF. CDR3 coding DNA: TGTGCCAGCTCATCCAACAGGGGAAATAATTCACCCCTCCACTTT.